The clone carrying this TCR beta chain was counted once. Its specificity is not known. Other DNA sequences from this sample encode an identical CDR3 as well. These data belong to a study of Ad26.COV2.S vaccination and SARS-CoV-2 variants. Background on the study: In the study, Ad26.COV2.S was injected intramuscularly once, or twice 56 days apart. Findings of the study overall: The study found similar non-spike TCR breadth in vaccine and placebo recipients. Vaccinees showed greater spike-specific TCR breadth than placebo recipients.

TCRdb's table, derived via immunoSEQ multiplex PCR, lists solely in-frame clones and lacks some. The data hold 350,000 to 500,000 clones, with 80% to 95% observed a single time. Documented treatment: some 20 received Ad26.COV2.S at low or high dose, single or two shots; roughly 5 received placebo; per-sample allocation not given. The investigators took samples on day 63 after the first vaccine or placebo injection. As its vector, the vaccine had Ad26, which expressed Wuhan-strain SARS-CoV-2 spike. The CDR3 is 12 amino acids. Germline V CDR1 and CDR2: KGHDR, SFDVKD. Between the trimmed V and J ends, which lost 6 bases and 5 bases, there was a span of 6 bases.

This chain uses TRBV24-1 with TRBJ2-2, with D perhaps TRBD2 (6 bases). This clonotype originated in a person between 18 and 65 years old who received the Ad26.COV2.S COVID-19 vaccine or a placebo. The sequencing here drew on peripheral blood, taken in a trial of Ad26.COV2.S vaccine versus placebo. The CDR3, as DNA: TGTGCCACCAGTCGGGGGACCGGGGAGCTGTTTTTT. It specifies CATSRGTGELFF.